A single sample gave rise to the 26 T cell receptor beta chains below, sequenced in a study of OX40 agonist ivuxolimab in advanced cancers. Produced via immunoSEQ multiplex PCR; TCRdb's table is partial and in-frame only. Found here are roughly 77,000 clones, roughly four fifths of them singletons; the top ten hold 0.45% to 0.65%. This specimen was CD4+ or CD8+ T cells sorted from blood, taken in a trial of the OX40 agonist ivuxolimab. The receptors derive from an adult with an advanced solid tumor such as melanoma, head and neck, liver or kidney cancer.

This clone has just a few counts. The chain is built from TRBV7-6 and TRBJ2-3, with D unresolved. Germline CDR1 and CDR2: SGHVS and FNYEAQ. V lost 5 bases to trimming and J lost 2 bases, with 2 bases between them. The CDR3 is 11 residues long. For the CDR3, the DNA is TGTGCCAGCAGCCTCACAGATACGCAGTATTTT. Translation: CASSLTDTQYF.

The CDR3 DNA reads TGTGCCAGCAGTGACCAGGGTGGCTCCTACGATAAGCAGTACTTC. Translating it yields CASSDQGGSYDKQYF. The chain combines TRBV6-6 with TRBJ2-7, with TRBD1 as a possible D gene (5 bases). The germline V gene encodes CDR1 MNHNY and CDR2 SVGAGI (reference sequence). The CDR3 loop spans 15 amino acids. V was trimmed by 5 bases and J by 8 bases, leaving 22 bases between them.

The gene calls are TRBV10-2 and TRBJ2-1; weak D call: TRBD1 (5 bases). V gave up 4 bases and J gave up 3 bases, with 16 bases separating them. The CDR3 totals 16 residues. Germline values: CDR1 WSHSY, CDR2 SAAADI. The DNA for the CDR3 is TGCGCCAGCAGTGGGAGAGCAGGGTTATACTACAATGAGCAGTTCTTC. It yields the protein CASSGRAGLYYNEQFF.

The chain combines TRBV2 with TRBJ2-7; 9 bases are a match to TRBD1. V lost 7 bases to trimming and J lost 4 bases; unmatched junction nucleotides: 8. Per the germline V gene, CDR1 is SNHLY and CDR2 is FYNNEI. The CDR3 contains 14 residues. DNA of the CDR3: TGTGCCAGCACAAAAACAGGGGGCGCGTACGAGCAGTACTTC. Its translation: CASTKTGGAYEQYF.

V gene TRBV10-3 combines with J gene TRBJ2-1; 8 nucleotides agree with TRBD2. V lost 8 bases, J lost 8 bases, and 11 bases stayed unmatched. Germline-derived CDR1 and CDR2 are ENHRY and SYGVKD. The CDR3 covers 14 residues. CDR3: CAIRVSGTSHEQFF. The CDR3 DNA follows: TGTGCCATCCGGGTTAGCGGGACCTCGCATGAGCAGTTCTTC.

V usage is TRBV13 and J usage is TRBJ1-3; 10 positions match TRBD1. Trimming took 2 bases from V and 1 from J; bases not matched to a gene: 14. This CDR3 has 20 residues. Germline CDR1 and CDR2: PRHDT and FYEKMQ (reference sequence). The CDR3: CASSLHNRQGALLSGNTIYF. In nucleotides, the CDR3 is TGTGCCAGCAGCTTACATAATCGACAGGGGGCCTTGTTGTCTGGAAACACCATATATTTT. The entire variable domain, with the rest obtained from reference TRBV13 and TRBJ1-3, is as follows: AAGVIQSPRHLIKEKRETATLKCYPIPRHDTVYWYQQGPGQDPQFLISFYEKMQSDKGSIPDRFSAQQFSDYHSELNMSSLELGDSALYFCASSLHNRQGALLSGNTIYFGEGSWLTVV.

The CDR3 nucleotides are TGTGCCAGCAGCTTAGTTGCGGGCGGGGATGGCTACACCTTC. Protein product: CASSLVAGGDGYTF. The rearrangement joins TRBV7-2 to TRBJ1-2; D not certain. The CDR3 loop spans 14 amino acids. Germline V CDR1 and CDR2: SGHTA, FQGNSA. V shed 1 base and J shed 6 bases, with 12 bases lying between them.

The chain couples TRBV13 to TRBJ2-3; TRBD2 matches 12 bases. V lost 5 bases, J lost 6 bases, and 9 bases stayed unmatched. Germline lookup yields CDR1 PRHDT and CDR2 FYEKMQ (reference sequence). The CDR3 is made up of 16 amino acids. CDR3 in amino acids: CASSPRLAGGPDTQYF. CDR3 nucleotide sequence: TGTGCCAGCAGCCCGCGGCTAGCGGGGGGGCCGGATACGCAGTATTTT.

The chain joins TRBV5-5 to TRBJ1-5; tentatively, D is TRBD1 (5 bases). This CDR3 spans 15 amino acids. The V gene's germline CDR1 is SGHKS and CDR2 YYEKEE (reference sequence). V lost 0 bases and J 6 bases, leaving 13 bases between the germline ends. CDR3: CASSLASGSGQPQHF. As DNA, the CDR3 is TGTGCCAGCAGCTTGGCCTCAGGGAGCGGTCAGCCCCAGCATTTT.

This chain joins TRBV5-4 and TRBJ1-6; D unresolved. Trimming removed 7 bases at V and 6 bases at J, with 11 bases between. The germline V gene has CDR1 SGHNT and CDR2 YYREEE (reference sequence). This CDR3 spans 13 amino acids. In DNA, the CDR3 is TGTGCCAGCCGGACCGCCTTTAATTCACCCCTCCACTTT. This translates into CASRTAFNSPLHF.

The CDR3 nucleotides read TGTGCCAGCACCACGACCCGCGCCGGGCTTGATACGCAGTATTTT. The encoded protein is CASTTTRAGLDTQYF. The chain employs TRBV28 and TRBJ2-3; D call uncertain. This CDR3 is built from 15 residues. V lost 7 bases and J 6 bases, leaving 20 bases between the germline ends. Germline CDR1 reads MDHEN; CDR2 reads SYDVKM.

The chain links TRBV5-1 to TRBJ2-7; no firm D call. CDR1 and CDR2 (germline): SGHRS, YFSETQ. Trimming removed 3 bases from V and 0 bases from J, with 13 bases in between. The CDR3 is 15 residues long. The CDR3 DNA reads TGCGCCAGCAGCTCCAACCTCGGGTCCTCCTACGAGCAGTACTTC. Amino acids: CASSSNLGSSYEQYF.

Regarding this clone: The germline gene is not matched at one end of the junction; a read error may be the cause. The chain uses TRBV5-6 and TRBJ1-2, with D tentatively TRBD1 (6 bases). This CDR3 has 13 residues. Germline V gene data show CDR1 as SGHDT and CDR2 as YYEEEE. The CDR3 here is CASSLDSSYGYTF. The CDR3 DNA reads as TGTGCCAGCAGTTTGGACAGCTCCTATGGCTACACCTTC.

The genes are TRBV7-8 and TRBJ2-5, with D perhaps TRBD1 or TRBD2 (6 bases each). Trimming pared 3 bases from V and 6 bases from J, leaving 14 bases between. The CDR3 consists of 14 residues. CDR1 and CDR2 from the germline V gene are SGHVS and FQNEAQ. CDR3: CASSFLGGEQTQYF. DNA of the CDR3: TGTGCCAGCAGCTTCCTCGGGGGCGAACAGACCCAGTACTTC.

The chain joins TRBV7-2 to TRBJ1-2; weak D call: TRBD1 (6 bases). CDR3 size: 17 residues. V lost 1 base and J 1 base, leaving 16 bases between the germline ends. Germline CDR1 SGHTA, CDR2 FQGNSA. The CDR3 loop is CASSLGGAGAFNYGYTF. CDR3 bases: TGTGCCAGCAGCTTAGGGGGTGCAGGGGCCTTTAACTATGGCTACACCTTC.

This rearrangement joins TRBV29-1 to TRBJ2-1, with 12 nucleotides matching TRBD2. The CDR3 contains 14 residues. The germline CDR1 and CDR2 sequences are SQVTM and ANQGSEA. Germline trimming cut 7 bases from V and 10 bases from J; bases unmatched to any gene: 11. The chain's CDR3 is CSAATSGRVGEQFF. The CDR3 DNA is TGCAGCGCCGCGACTAGCGGGAGAGTTGGAGAGCAGTTCTTC.

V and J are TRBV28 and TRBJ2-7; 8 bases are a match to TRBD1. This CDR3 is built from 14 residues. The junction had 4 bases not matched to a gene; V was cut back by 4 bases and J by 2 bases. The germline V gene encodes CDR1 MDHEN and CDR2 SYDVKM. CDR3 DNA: TGTGCCAGCAGTTCTGGACAGGGTCCCTACGAGCAGTACTTC. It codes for CASSSGQGPYEQYF.

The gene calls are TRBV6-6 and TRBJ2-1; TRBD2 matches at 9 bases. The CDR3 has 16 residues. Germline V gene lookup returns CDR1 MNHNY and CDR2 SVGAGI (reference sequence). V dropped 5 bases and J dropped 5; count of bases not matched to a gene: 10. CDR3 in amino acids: CASSRGLRGGHNEQFF. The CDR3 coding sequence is TGTGCCAGCAGTCGTGGTTTGCGGGGGGGACACAATGAGCAGTTCTTC.

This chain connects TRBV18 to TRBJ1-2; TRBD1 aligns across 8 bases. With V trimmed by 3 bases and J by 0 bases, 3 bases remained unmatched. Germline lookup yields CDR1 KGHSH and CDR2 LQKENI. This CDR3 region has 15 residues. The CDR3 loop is CASSPGQGPNYGYTF. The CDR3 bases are TGTGCCAGCTCACCCGGACAGGGACCTAACTATGGCTACACCTTC.

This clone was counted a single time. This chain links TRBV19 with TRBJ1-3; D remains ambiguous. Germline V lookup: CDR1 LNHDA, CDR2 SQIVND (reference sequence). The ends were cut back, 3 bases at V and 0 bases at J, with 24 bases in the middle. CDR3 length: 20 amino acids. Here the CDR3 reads CASSIRLVFPGLSSGNTIYF. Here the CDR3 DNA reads TGTGCCAGTAGTATTCGCCTAGTATTCCCCGGACTTAGCTCTGGAAACACCATATATTTT.

The CDR3 region has the DNA TGCGCCAGCAGCCCCCGAGGAGTACTGAACACTGAAGCTTTCTTT. Translated: CASSPRGVLNTEAFF. The chain recombines TRBV4-3 with TRBJ1-1; D ambiguous. In germline, CDR1 is LGHNA, CDR2 YSLEER. The CDR3 sequence is 15 residues long. Trimming removed 4 bases from V and 0 bases from J, with 12 bases in between.

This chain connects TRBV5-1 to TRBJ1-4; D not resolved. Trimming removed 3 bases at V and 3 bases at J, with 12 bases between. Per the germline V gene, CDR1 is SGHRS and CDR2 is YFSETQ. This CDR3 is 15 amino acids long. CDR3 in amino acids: CASSSPADSNEKLFF. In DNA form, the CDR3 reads TGCGCCAGCAGCTCCCCCGCGGACTCTAATGAAAAACTGTTTTTT.

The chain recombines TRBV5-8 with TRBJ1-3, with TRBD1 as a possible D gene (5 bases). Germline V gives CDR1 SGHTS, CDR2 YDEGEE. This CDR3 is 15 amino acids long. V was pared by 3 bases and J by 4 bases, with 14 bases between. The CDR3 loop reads CASSWDPRGGNTIYF. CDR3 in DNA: TGTGCCAGCAGCTGGGATCCGAGGGGAGGAAACACCATATATTTT.

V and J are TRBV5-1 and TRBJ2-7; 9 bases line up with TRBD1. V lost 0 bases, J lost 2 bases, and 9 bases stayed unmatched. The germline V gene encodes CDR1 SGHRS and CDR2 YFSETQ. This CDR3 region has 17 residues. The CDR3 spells CASSLGHPGTGTYEQYF. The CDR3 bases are TGCGCCAGCAGCTTGGGGCACCCCGGGACAGGGACCTACGAGCAGTACTTC.

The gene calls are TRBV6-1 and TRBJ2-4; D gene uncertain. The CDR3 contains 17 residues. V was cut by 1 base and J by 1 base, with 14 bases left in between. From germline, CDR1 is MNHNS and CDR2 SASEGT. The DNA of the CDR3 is TGTGCCAGCAGTGAAGGGGGTAATAGGATGGCCAAAAACATTCAGTACTTC. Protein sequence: CASSEGGNRMAKNIQYF.

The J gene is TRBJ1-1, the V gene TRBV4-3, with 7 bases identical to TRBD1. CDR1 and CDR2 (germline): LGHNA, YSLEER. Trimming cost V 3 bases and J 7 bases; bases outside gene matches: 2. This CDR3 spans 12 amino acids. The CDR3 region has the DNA TGCGCCAGCAGCCACCGACAGGGTGAAGCTTTCTTT. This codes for CASSHRQGEAFF.